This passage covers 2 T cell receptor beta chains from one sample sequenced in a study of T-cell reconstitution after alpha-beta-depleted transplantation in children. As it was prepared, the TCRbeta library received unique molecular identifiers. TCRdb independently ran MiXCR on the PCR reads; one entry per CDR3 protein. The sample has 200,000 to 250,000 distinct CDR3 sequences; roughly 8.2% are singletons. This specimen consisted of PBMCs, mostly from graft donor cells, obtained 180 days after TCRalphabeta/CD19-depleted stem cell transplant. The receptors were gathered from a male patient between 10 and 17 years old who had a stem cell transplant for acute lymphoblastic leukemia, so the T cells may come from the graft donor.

The CDR3 region is CASRWKREGTGELFF. The DNA for the CDR3 is TGTGCCAGTAGATGGAAAAGGGAGGGCACCGGGGAGCTGTTTTTT. The chain joins TRBV19 to TRBJ2-2; TRBD2 matches at 7 bases. With V trimmed by 6 bases and J by 4 bases, 8 bases remained unmatched. Germline CDR1 is LNHDA and CDR2 is SQIVND (reference sequence). The CDR3 is made up of 15 amino acids.

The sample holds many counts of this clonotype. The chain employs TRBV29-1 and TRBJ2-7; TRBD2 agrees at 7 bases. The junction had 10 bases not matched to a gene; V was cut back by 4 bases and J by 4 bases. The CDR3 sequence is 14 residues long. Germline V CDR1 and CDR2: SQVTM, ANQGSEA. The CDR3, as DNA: TGCAGCGTTGCGTTGTGGGAGGGCGGTTACGAGCAGTACTTC. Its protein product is CSVALWEGGYEQYF.